At least ten counts were recorded for the clone carrying this T cell receptor beta chain. Its cognate antigen is unknown. A 5'RACE reaction primed in the constant segment made cDNA libraries of TCR alpha and TCR beta, and these carried sample barcodes and UMIs. TCRdb recomputed calls from the 5' RACE reads with MiXCR, one row per CDR3 protein. The sample includes under 200,000 distinct CDR3 sequences, roughly 30% seen only once; the top ten take approximately 12%. The data stem from a study of T-cell memory formation after mild COVID-19. For the study at large: Clusters of TCRs were largely donor specific.

General study points: Mainly CM and EM harbored the contracting CD4+ clones; mainly EMRA harbored the CD8+ ones. CD4/CD8 balance held among clones contracting day 15 to 85, and later expanders leaned CD4+.

The V gene's germline CDR1 is SGHAT and CDR2 FQNNGV. The V and J ends lost 1 base and 6 bases respectively, with 14 bases between them. The CDR3 covers 15 residues. This TCR was sampled from an adult woman who had mild COVID-19 (a few samples of this study predate the infection). Cell type and time point are not known. The V gene is TRBV11-2, the J gene TRBJ2-3; maybe TRBD1 (6 bases). The sequenced sample was PBMCs or a T cell subset sorted from them (not recorded which). The CDR3 loop is CASSLVQGPPDTQYF. In DNA form, the CDR3 reads TGTGCCAGCAGCTTAGTTCAGGGGCCCCCTGATACGCAGTATTTT.